Each of the 8 T cell receptor beta chains below was sequenced from the same sample in a study of blood T cell repertoires in COVID-19. Clones were sequenced by immunoSEQ multiplex PCR, and TCRdb holds only the in-frame ones, with some missing. The sample shows about 58,000 clones, 70% to 90% of them seen only once. The sample was peripheral blood. These receptors were collected from a woman aged 55-69 years with active COVID-19.

The V and J genes are TRBV15 and TRBJ2-7; D might be TRBD1 (5 bases). Germline CDR1 and CDR2: LNHNV and YYDKDF (reference sequence). Deletions cut 1 base from V and 4 bases from J, with 8 bases between. This CDR3 has 13 amino acids. In DNA, the CDR3 is TGTGCCACCAGCAGAGCTCCAGGGTACGAGCAGTACTTC. Amino acids: CATSRAPGYEQYF.

The rearrangement joins TRBV6-6 to TRBJ1-3, with 8 bases matching TRBD1. The germline gives CDR1 MNHNY, CDR2 SVGAGI (reference sequence). This CDR3 is built from 15 residues. V lost 6 bases to trimming and J lost 3 bases; unmatched junction nucleotides: 7. The CDR3 protein is CASSTTGANGNTIYF. Written as DNA, the CDR3 is TGTGCCAGCAGCACGACAGGGGCAAATGGAAACACCATATATTTT.

This rearrangement joins TRBV6-6 to TRBJ2-2; D may be TRBD1 (6 bases). Germline loops: CDR1 MNHNY, CDR2 SVGAGI (reference sequence). This CDR3 contains 14 residues. Between the trimmed V and J ends, which lost 2 bases and 5 bases, there was a span of 9 bases. The CDR3 loop reads CASSYRTETGELFF. CDR3 sequence (DNA): TGTGCCAGCAGTTACAGGACAGAGACCGGGGAGCTGTTTTTT.

V gene TRBV19 combines with J gene TRBJ1-5; possible D gene TRBD1, 6 bases. V was shortened by 5 bases and J by 0 bases, with 17 bases between the two germline ends. Germline CDR1 and CDR2: LNHDA and SQIVND (reference sequence). CDR3 size: 17 residues. CDR3 in DNA: TGTGCCAGTAGTTTCAGGGGCCCCCCTTATAGCAATCAGCCCCAGCATTTT. Its protein is CASSFRGPPYSNQPQHF.

This rearrangement joins TRBV9 to TRBJ2-1, with 8 bases identical to TRBD2. Germline CDR1 SGDLS, CDR2 YYNGEE. The trim removed 4 bases at V and 6 bases at J, leaving 12 bases unmatched. The CDR3 contains 16 residues. The CDR3 loop reads CASSNGGASTGNEQFF. The DNA for the CDR3 is TGTGCCAGCAGCAACGGGGGGGCCTCAACAGGCAATGAGCAGTTCTTC.

The gene calls are TRBV4-1 and TRBJ1-2, with TRBD1 as a possible D gene (5 bases). CDR1 is MGHRA and CDR2 is YSYEKL in the germline V gene. This CDR3 is 17 amino acids long. V dropped 1 base and J dropped 4 bases, with 19 bases sitting between them. CDR3 region: CASSQAGLNRKLYGYTF. The CDR3 DNA reads TGCGCCAGCAGCCAAGCAGGGCTGAATAGGAAGCTCTATGGCTACACCTTC.

The chain combines TRBV29-1 with TRBJ1-2, with 7 bases fitting TRBD1. There are 12 residues in the CDR3. The germline V gene encodes CDR1 SQVTM and CDR2 ANQGSEA. J lost 7 bases, V lost 8 bases, and 10 bases had no gene match. In nucleotides, the CDR3 is TGCAGCCTGAAGGACAGGACAACTGGCTACACCTTC. Translating it yields CSLKDRTTGYTF.

V gene TRBV6-4 combines with J gene TRBJ2-3; TRBD2 might be the D (8 bases). The CDR3 covers 19 residues. Trimming removed 3 bases from V and 1 base from J, with 23 bases in between. Germline V CDR1 and CDR2: MRHNA, SNTAGT. CDR3 residues: CASSEPREGANSRTDTQYF. As DNA, the CDR3 is TGTGCCAGCAGTGAACCCCGGGAGGGGGCGAATTCCCGCACAGATACGCAGTATTTT.